These 30 T cell receptor beta chains were all obtained from the same sample, sequenced in a study of cytomegalovirus exposure and HLA in healthy donors. The primer mix had 60 Vbeta and 13 Jbeta primers. TCRdb's table, derived via immunoSEQ multiplex PCR, lists solely in-frame clones and lacks some. The sample holds 170,000 or so clones, around 82% seen once. Specimen: PBMCs. The source is a woman between 50 and 59 years old in good health and CMV-seropositive.

CDR3 in DNA: TGTGCCAGCAGTTCTACGGGGGGAAACACCATATATTTT. Its translation: CASSSTGGNTIYF. This chain links TRBV6-6 with TRBJ1-3; no definite D call. Trimming shortened V by 4 bases and J by 4 bases, and 8 bases separated the two germline ends. CDR1 MNHNY and CDR2 SVGAGI come from the germline V gene (reference sequence). The CDR3 extends over 13 amino acids.

Here the CDR3 DNA reads TGTGCCATCAGTGAGGACTTCCTAGCCAAAAACATTCAGTACTTC. Translated, it gives CAISEDFLAKNIQYF. V usage is TRBV10-3 and J usage is TRBJ2-4; D gene ambiguous. Trimming pared 2 bases from V and 0 bases from J, leaving 8 bases between. Looked up from germline, CDR1 is ENHRY and CDR2 is SYGVKD. This CDR3 contains 15 residues.

J is TRBJ1-3 and V is TRBV7-3; D remains unclear. The CDR3 totals 15 residues. The V gene's germline CDR1 is SGHTA and CDR2 FQGTGA. Trimming left V 2 bases short and J 0 bases short, with 8 bases between. In DNA, the CDR3 is TGTGCCAGCAGCTTATCCAGTGGCTCTGGAAACACCATATATTTT. This translates into CASSLSSGSGNTIYF.

The V and J genes are TRBV7-8 and TRBJ2-7; no definite D call. CDR3 length: 16 residues. The ends were cut back, 0 bases at V and 0 bases at J, with 12 bases in the middle. Germline-derived CDR1 and CDR2 are SGHVS and FQNEAQ. CDR3 sequence (DNA): TGTGCCAGCAGCTTAGCAGGCGGCTTTCTCTCCTACGAGCAGTACTTC. Encoded protein: CASSLAGGFLSYEQYF.

The genes are TRBV5-1 and TRBJ1-4; weak D call: TRBD1 (5 bases). Germline CDR1 reads SGHRS; CDR2 reads YFSETQ. The CDR3 loop spans 15 amino acids. With 3 bases removed from V and 3 bases from J, the gap between germline ends came to 12 bases. CDR3 in DNA: TGCGCCAGCAGCTCGTTGGGGCCATCTAATGAAAAACTGTTTTTT. This sequence encodes CASSSLGPSNEKLFF.

In its sample, this clone was seen once. The V gene is TRBV9, the J gene TRBJ2-7; 12 bases fit TRBD2. This CDR3 is built from 16 residues. V shed 4 bases and J 5 bases; nucleotides not matched to a gene: 10. Germline V gene sequence: CDR1 SGDLS, CDR2 YYNGEE. The CDR3 DNA follows: TGTGCCAGCAGCCCGACGACTAGCGGGGGCCTACACGAGCAGTACTTC. Encoded protein: CASSPTTSGGLHEQYF.

J is TRBJ1-5 and V is TRBV12-5; D is ambiguous. CDR1 and CDR2 from the germline V gene are LGHNT and FRNRAP. This CDR3 is 13 amino acids long. V lost 2 bases to trimming and J lost 4 bases, with 6 bases between them. The CDR3 DNA follows: TGTGCTAGTGGTTTGCAGATTAATCAGCCCCAGCATTTT. Translated, it gives CASGLQINQPQHF.

The chain links TRBV2 to TRBJ1-5; D call uncertain. This CDR3 region has 13 residues. CDR1 and CDR2 (germline): SNHLY, FYNNEI. V was shortened by 3 bases and J by 3 bases, with 6 bases between the two germline ends. The CDR3 region is CASSEALNQPQHF. The CDR3 DNA reads as TGTGCCAGCAGTGAGGCCCTCAATCAGCCCCAGCATTTT.

V is TRBV2 and J is TRBJ1-1, with no clear D. V gave up 7 bases and J gave up 2 bases, with 17 bases separating them. Germline V lookup: CDR1 SNHLY, CDR2 FYNNEI. This CDR3 is built from 15 residues. CDR3: CASTLGGQPNTEAFF. The CDR3 region has the DNA TGTGCCAGCACCCTAGGAGGCCAGCCAAACACTGAAGCTTTCTTT. Using reference TRBV2 and TRBJ1-1 for the parts outside the CDR3, the full variable domain is EPEVTQTPSHQVTQMGQEVILRCVPISNHLYFYWYRQILGQKVEFLVSFYNNEISEKSEIFDDQFSVERPDGSNFTLKIRSTKLEDSAMYFCASTLGGQPNTEAFFGQGTRLTVV.

The CDR3 DNA follows: TGTGCCTGGAGTACCGGGAAGACCCAGTACTTC. This sequence encodes CAWSTGKTQYF. The gene calls are TRBV30 and TRBJ2-5; a weak D match, TRBD2 (5 bases). The CDR3 is 11 amino acids. Per germline, CDR1 GTSNPN and CDR2 SVGIG (reference sequence). The V end was cut by 2 bases, the J end by 6 bases, with 7 bases between.

With respect to this clone: One junction end disagrees with the germline gene, perhaps due to a read error. This rearrangement joins TRBV19 to TRBJ2-1, with 10 bases identical to TRBD1. CDR1 and CDR2 (germline): LNHDA, SQIVND (reference sequence). The CDR3 length is 15 residues. Written as DNA, the CDR3 is TGTGCCAGTAGGATAGACAGGGGGCCTTACAATGAGCAGTTCTTC. Its translation: CASRIDRGPYNEQFF. Full variable domain (rest looked up from reference TRBV19 and TRBJ2-1): DGGITQSPKYLFRKEGQNVTLSCEQNLNHDAMYWYRQDPGQGLRLIYYSQIVNDFQKGDIAEGYSVSREKKESFPLTVTSAQKNPTAFYLCASRIDRGPYNEQFFGPGTRLTVL.

The CDR3 loop is CAISASGGANEQFF. DNA for the CDR3: TGTGCCATCAGTGCGAGCGGGGGGGCCAATGAGCAGTTCTTC. The chain is built from TRBV10-3 and TRBJ2-1, with 10 bases identical to TRBD2. CDR3 length equals 14 residues. Trimming cost V 4 bases and J 6 bases; bases outside gene matches: 3. Germline CDR1 is ENHRY and CDR2 is SYGVKD.

In this sample, this clone turned up once. The chain recombines TRBV13 with TRBJ1-3; D call uncertain. Trimming left V 1 base short and J 0 bases short, with 16 bases between. The CDR3 totals 18 residues. Germline CDR1 and CDR2: PRHDT and FYEKMQ (reference sequence). CDR3 bases: TGTGCCAGCAGCTTAGCCCCATTTAGGAGGGACTCTGGAAACACCATATATTTT. This gives the protein CASSLAPFRRDSGNTIYF. Based on the CDR3 plus reference TRBV13 and TRBJ1-3, the full variable domain is AAGVIQSPRHLIKEKRETATLKCYPIPRHDTVYWYQQGPGQDPQFLISFYEKMQSDKGSIPDRFSAQQFSDYHSELNMSSLELGDSALYFCASSLAPFRRDSGNTIYFGEGSWLTVV.

The rearrangement links TRBV5-1 to TRBJ2-3, with 7 bases that match TRBD1. The V segment lost 0 bases and the J segment 2 bases; nucleotides outside the gene matches: 6. Germline-derived CDR1 and CDR2 are SGHRS and YFSETQ. The CDR3 is 16 amino acids. The CDR3 bases are TGCGCCAGCAGCTTGGGACAGGGATTTGTCACAGATACGCAGTATTTT. The encoded protein is CASSLGQGFVTDTQYF.

V and J are TRBV15 and TRBJ2-7; D is undetermined. This CDR3 has 15 residues. The V gene's germline CDR1 is LNHNV and CDR2 YYDKDF (reference sequence). The V end was cut by 0 bases, the J end by 3 bases, with 12 bases between. The CDR3 region has the DNA TGTGCCACCAGCAGAGAATTTATCAACGGCTACGAGCAGTACTTC. Encoded protein: CATSREFINGYEQYF.

The rearrangement joins TRBV5-6 to TRBJ2-3; D might be TRBD1 (6 bases). Germline V gene sequence: CDR1 SGHDT, CDR2 YYEEEE. Trimming left V 4 bases short and J 4 bases short, with 13 bases between. The CDR3 contains 14 residues. The CDR3 reads CASSLQGSADTQYF. The DNA for the CDR3 is TGTGCCAGCAGCCTACAGGGAAGCGCAGATACGCAGTATTTT. Together with reference TRBV5-6 and TRBJ2-3, the CDR3 gives the full variable domain: DAGVTQSPTHLIKTRGQQVTLRCSPKSGHDTVSWYQQALGQGPQFIFQYYEEEERQRGNFPDRFSGHQFPNYSSELNVNALLLGDSALYLCASSLQGSADTQYFGPGTRLTVL.

The CDR3 sequence: CASSLARAGGPTDTQYF. The DNA of the CDR3 is TGTGCCAGCAGCTTAGCTAGGGCGGGGGGCCCCACAGATACGCAGTATTTT. The chain combines TRBV7-8 with TRBJ2-3; TRBD2 matches at 8 bases. J lost 2 bases, V lost 0 bases, and 7 bases had no gene match. This CDR3 spans 17 amino acids. The germline V gene encodes CDR1 SGHVS and CDR2 FQNEAQ.

The chain carries TRBV6-6 and TRBJ1-1; possibly TRBD1 for D (6 bases). The length of the CDR3 is 15 residues. Germline lookup yields CDR1 MNHNY and CDR2 SVGAGI (reference sequence). V was clipped by 4 bases and J by 3 bases, with 15 bases between them. This CDR3 is CASSSGTGRDTEAFF. In DNA, the CDR3 is TGTGCCAGCAGTTCTGGTACAGGGAGGGACACTGAAGCTTTCTTT.

The chain is built from TRBV7-9 and TRBJ2-3; 7 nucleotides match TRBD2. The CDR3 runs to 16 residues. V lost 5 bases and J lost 1; bases outside the gene matches: 9. Germline loops: CDR1 SEHNR, CDR2 FQNEAQ (reference sequence). The CDR3 DNA is TGTGCCAGCAGCCCGAGGGTACTAGCGCGCACAGATACGCAGTATTTT. It codes for CASSPRVLARTDTQYF.

This clone was observed a few times. The chain uses TRBV7-9 and TRBJ2-4; D may be TRBD2 (5 bases). The CDR3 covers 15 residues. Between the trimmed V and J ends, which lost 2 bases and 9 bases, there was a span of 17 bases. The germline CDR1 and CDR2 sequences are SEHNR and FQNEAQ (reference sequence). The CDR3 here is CASSLQGRAESIQYF. In nucleotides, the CDR3 is TGTGCCAGCAGCTTACAAGGGAGAGCTGAAAGCATTCAGTACTTC.

The chain combines TRBV9 with TRBJ2-7; no clear D. The CDR3 has 11 residues. CDR1 is SGDLS and CDR2 is YYNGEE in the germline V gene. V was cut by 3 bases and J by 3 bases, with 4 bases left in between. CDR3 DNA: TGTGCCAGCAGCGAGAGCTACGAGCAGTACTTC. It translates to CASSESYEQYF.

J is TRBJ1-6 and V is TRBV5-6; TRBD1 aligns across 7 bases. Germline V gives CDR1 SGHDT, CDR2 YYEEEE. The V segment lost 4 bases and the J segment 1 base; nucleotides outside the gene matches: 11. This CDR3 has 18 residues. The CDR3, as DNA: TGTGCCAGCAGCGACGAACAGGGGTTGTGGTCCTATAATTCACCCCTCCACTTT. Translating gives CASSDEQGLWSYNSPLHF.

The chain joins TRBV6-5 to TRBJ2-7; TRBD1 agrees at 10 bases. The V segment lost 5 bases and the J segment 2 bases; nucleotides outside the gene matches: 6. The CDR3 is made up of 15 amino acids. Germline V lookup: CDR1 MNHEY, CDR2 SVGAGI. The CDR3 spells CASSPPGTGAYEQYF. The DNA for the CDR3 is TGTGCCAGCAGTCCCCCCGGGACAGGGGCCTACGAGCAGTACTTC.

The CDR3 nucleotides are TGTGCCAGCAGGGAGACTAGCGGGGCAAAAGATACGCAGTATTTT. Translation gives CASRETSGAKDTQYF. This chain joins TRBV6-5 and TRBJ2-3, with 11 positions matching TRBD2. The CDR3 loop spans 15 amino acids. The V gene's germline CDR1 is MNHEY and CDR2 SVGAGI. The trim removed 6 bases at V and 5 bases at J, leaving 7 bases unmatched.

A single count supports this clone. The chain combines TRBV19 with TRBJ2-5; 8 nucleotides line up with TRBD2. Germline loops: CDR1 LNHDA, CDR2 SQIVND (reference sequence). Trimming took 1 base from V and 5 from J; bases not matched to a gene: 9. The CDR3 is 16 amino acids. The CDR3 region is CASSIGGAGARETQYF. The CDR3 nucleotides read TGTGCCAGTAGTATAGGCGGAGCGGGGGCCCGGGAGACCCAGTACTTC.

The chain recombines TRBV15 with TRBJ2-1; D not resolved. Germline V gene lookup returns CDR1 LNHNV and CDR2 YYDKDF (reference sequence). Trimming left V 1 base short and J 4 bases short, with 11 bases between. The CDR3 loop spans 15 amino acids. This chain's CDR3 is CATSRVGVKYNEQFF. The CDR3 DNA sequence: TGTGCCACCAGCAGAGTAGGAGTAAAGTACAATGAGCAGTTCTTC.

V usage is TRBV30 and J usage is TRBJ2-2; TRBD2 agrees at 7 bases. V lost 8 bases, J lost 3 bases, and 12 bases stayed unmatched. The CDR3 consists of 15 residues. Germline values: CDR1 GTSNPN, CDR2 SVGIG (reference sequence). CDR3 loop: CAQSLAGVYTGELFF. The CDR3 region has the DNA TGTGCCCAGTCGCTGGCGGGAGTTTACACCGGGGAGCTGTTTTTT.

The gene calls are TRBV6-1 and TRBJ1-1; D is uncertain. Trimming removed 4 bases from V and 1 base from J, with 7 bases in between. The CDR3 totals 13 residues. Per the germline V gene, CDR1 is MNHNS and CDR2 is SASEGT. DNA of the CDR3: TGTGCCAGCAGTGTTTCAGGGAACACTGAAGCTTTCTTT. It specifies CASSVSGNTEAFF.

V gene TRBV15 combines with J gene TRBJ1-5; the D gene is possibly TRBD1 (5 bases). The CDR3 is made up of 18 amino acids. V shed 5 bases and J shed 7 bases, with 27 bases lying between them. Germline CDR1 reads LNHNV; CDR2 reads YYDKDF (reference sequence). CDR3 region: CATSLQQYGGGGLQPQHF. The CDR3 DNA reads as TGTGCCACCAGCTTACAACAGTACGGTGGCGGGGGACTACAGCCCCAGCATTTT. The entire variable domain, with the rest obtained from reference TRBV15 and TRBJ1-5, is as follows: DAMVIQNPRYQVTQFGKPVTLSCSQTLNHNVMYWYQQKSSQAPKLLFHYYDKDFNNEADTPDNFQSRRPNTSFCFLDIRSPGLGDTAMYLCATSLQQYGGGGLQPQHFGDGTRLSIL.

Of note for this clone: An end of the junction does not agree with germline; a read error may underlie this. The chain carries TRBV11-2 and TRBJ1-1, with a possible D match to TRBD1 (6 bases). Germline CDR1 SGHAT, CDR2 FQNNGV. The CDR3 runs 14 residues. CDR3 sequence (DNA): TGTGCCAGCAGCTTTGAGGGGGTGAAGACTGAAGCTTTCTTT. Translating it yields CASSFEGVKTEAFF.